This T cell receptor (beta chain) was sequenced for a study of cytomegalovirus exposure and HLA in healthy donors. Study observations and caveats: Some 16,000 TCR beta sequences were associated with HLA alleles at 0.05 false discovery rate in a later analysis. Roughly even sequencing depth across donors was the assumption behind the presence/absence analyses. Productive rates of about 87% or about 30% were seen for most TCR beta V segments in an earlier analysis.

A remark on this clone: Its specificity is unknown.

V was pared by 4 bases and J by 2 bases, with 11 bases of the junction left unmatched. Germline V gene data show CDR1 as MGHDK and CDR2 as SYGVNS. The CDR3 extends over 17 amino acids. PCR was performed using 60 Vbeta and 13 Jbeta primers. Method: immunoSEQ multiplex PCR; TCRdb's copy keeps in-frame clones and lacks some. The specimen's table records roughly 53,000 clones. This clonotype was sampled from a man aged 18 to 29 in good health and CMV-seropositive. V gene TRBV25-1 combines with J gene TRBJ2-3; TRBD1 matches 8 bases. The sample was PBMCs. The CDR3 nucleotides read TGTGCCAGCAGTGCCCCGACTCGCAGGGGGCTCACAGATACGCAGTATTTT. It codes for CASSAPTRRGLTDTQYF.